These 22 T cell receptor beta chains came from one sample sequenced in a study of T cell changes during pregnancy in multiple sclerosis. TCRdb keeps only in-frame clones here, not all; method: immunoSEQ multiplex PCR. The data contain 85,000 to 100,000 clones, about 91% of them singletons. The sample consisted of peripheral blood, taken before pregnancy. The receptors here all came from a female donor with multiple sclerosis, enrolled in a pregnancy study.

The CDR3: CAFHSSGEVRNEQFF. In DNA, the CDR3 is TGTGCCTTCCACTCTAGCGGAGAAGTGCGGAATGAGCAGTTCTTC. The V and J genes are TRBV30 and TRBJ2-1; 7 nucleotides match TRBD2. Germline CDR1 reads GTSNPN; CDR2 reads SVGIG (reference sequence). V shed 7 bases and J 7 bases; nucleotides not matched to a gene: 16. The CDR3 spans 15 residues.

To note about this clone: At one end the junction does not follow the germline gene, possibly because of a read error. V gene TRBV7-8 combines with J gene TRBJ2-1; D remains unclear. This CDR3 is 11 amino acids long. Germline lookup yields CDR1 SGHVS and CDR2 FQNEAQ. The CDR3 DNA reads TGTGCCAGCAGCCCCTACTATGAGCAGTTCTTC. Translation: CASSPYYEQFF.

V is TRBV27 and J is TRBJ1-4; D not resolved. V was pared by 2 bases and J by 13 bases, with 14 bases between. Germline lookup yields CDR1 MNHEY and CDR2 SMNVEV (reference sequence). This CDR3 is built from 13 residues. The CDR3 region is CASSLRFQARLFF. Written as DNA, the CDR3 is TGTGCCAGCAGTTTAAGGTTCCAGGCCAGACTGTTTTTT.

This chain uses TRBV7-9 with TRBJ1-4; no definite D call. Trimming removed 2 bases at V and 5 bases at J, with 6 bases between. The germline V gene encodes CDR1 SEHNR and CDR2 FQNEAQ (reference sequence). This CDR3 comprises 13 residues. Here the CDR3 reads CASSLRGNEKLFF. CDR3 in DNA: TGTGCCAGCAGCTTAAGAGGGAATGAAAAACTGTTTTTT.

The chain links TRBV6-6 to TRBJ1-5; a weak D match, TRBD1 (6 bases). The CDR3 covers 12 residues. Germline CDR1 is MNHNY and CDR2 is SVGAGI (reference sequence). Between the trimmed V and J ends, which lost 8 bases and 3 bases, there was a span of 8 bases. The CDR3: CASRGANQPQHF. CDR3 DNA sequence: TGTGCCAGCCGGGGGGCCAATCAGCCCCAGCATTTT.

The V and J genes are TRBV19 and TRBJ1-4, with D maybe TRBD1 (5 bases). Germline V lookup: CDR1 LNHDA, CDR2 SQIVND (reference sequence). The CDR3 covers 14 residues. Trimming pared 4 bases from V and 7 bases from J, leaving 13 bases between. The CDR3 reads CASSRGETGEKLFF. CDR3 DNA sequence: TGTGCCAGTAGTAGGGGGGAAACGGGTGAAAAACTGTTTTTT.

This rearrangement joins TRBV11-2 to TRBJ2-3; D call uncertain. V was trimmed by 5 bases and J by 7 bases, leaving 16 bases between them. Germline V lookup: CDR1 SGHAT, CDR2 FQNNGV. CDR3 length: 14 residues. The CDR3 sequence is CASSVRLVGNTQYF. The CDR3 DNA reads TGTGCCAGCAGCGTGAGACTTGTTGGAAATACGCAGTATTTT. The full variable domain, with the rest looked up from reference TRBV11-2 and TRBJ2-3, is EAGVAQSPRYKIIEKRQSVAFWCNPISGHATLYWYQQILGQGPKLLIQFQNNGVVDDSQLPKDRFSAERLKGVDSTLKIQPAKLEDSAVYLCASSVRLVGNTQYFGPGTRLTVL.

The genes are TRBV5-4 and TRBJ2-3, with a tentative D call TRBD1 (5 bases). Trimming shortened V by 7 bases and J by 0 bases, and 12 bases separated the two germline ends. CDR1 is SGHNT and CDR2 is YYREEE in the germline V gene (reference sequence). This CDR3 contains 14 residues. CDR3 bases: TGTGCCAGCGGACGCAGGGCTAGCACAGATACGCAGTATTTT. As protein: CASGRRASTDTQYF.

The genes are TRBV30 and TRBJ2-5; 9 nucleotides agree with TRBD2. CDR1 is GTSNPN and CDR2 is SVGIG in the germline V gene (reference sequence). V lost 5 bases and J lost 3; bases outside the gene matches: 7. The CDR3 has 14 residues. CDR3: CAWGSSGTKETQYF. The CDR3 DNA reads TGTGCCTGGGGGTCTAGCGGGACGAAAGAGACCCAGTACTTC.

This chain uses TRBV11-3 with TRBJ2-7, with a weak D call TRBD2 (6 bases). Germline lookup yields CDR1 SGHNT and CDR2 YENEEA. V was trimmed by 7 bases and J by 8 bases, leaving 9 bases between them. This CDR3 spans 10 amino acids. This chain's CDR3 is CASMEGKQYF. The CDR3 DNA reads TGTGCCAGCATGGAGGGAAAGCAGTACTTC.

This clone came up a few times. The CDR3 DNA sequence: TGTGCCAGCAGCTCGTCGGACAGGGGGCGTAATCAGCCCCAGCATTTT. It encodes CASSSSDRGRNQPQHF. V gene TRBV7-9 combines with J gene TRBJ1-5; 11 nucleotides align to TRBD1. Germline V lookup: CDR1 SEHNR, CDR2 FQNEAQ (reference sequence). V lost 4 bases, J lost 4 bases, and 6 bases stayed unmatched. CDR3 size: 16 residues.

CDR3 in DNA: TGCGCCAGCAGCTTAACGGCAGATACGCAGTATTTT. Translated: CASSLTADTQYF. The J gene is TRBJ2-3, the V gene TRBV5-1, with no clear D. This CDR3 contains 12 residues. V was cut by 2 bases and J by 4 bases, with 5 bases left in between. Per germline, CDR1 SGHRS and CDR2 YFSETQ.

CDR3 sequence reads: CASGSKTSGSSNEQFF. For the CDR3, the DNA is TGTGCTAGTGGATCCAAGACTAGCGGGAGCAGCAATGAGCAGTTCTTC. V gene TRBV12-5 combines with J gene TRBJ2-1, with 12 nucleotides matching TRBD2. This CDR3 is built from 16 residues. Germline V CDR1 and CDR2: LGHNT, FRNRAP. V lost 6 bases, J lost 6 bases, and 9 bases stayed unmatched.

This chain links TRBV2 with TRBJ2-3; 11 bases fit TRBD2. The CDR3 loop spans 15 amino acids. Germline V gene data show CDR1 as SNHLY and CDR2 as FYNNEI. Trimming cost V 5 bases and J 2 bases; bases outside gene matches: 3. For the CDR3, the DNA is TGTGCCAGCAGTTTAGCGGGGGGGCCCACAGATACGCAGTATTTT. This translates into CASSLAGGPTDTQYF.

V usage is TRBV4-2 and J usage is TRBJ1-5; 9 bases agree with TRBD1. The CDR3 spans 20 residues. Trimming cost V 1 base and J 0 bases; bases outside gene matches: 13. The germline CDR1 and CDR2 sequences are LGHNA and YNFKEQ. DNA for the CDR3: TGTGCCAGCAGCCAAGTCGGGGGACAGGGCCTTCTCTATAGCAATCAGCCCCAGCATTTT. Translation gives CASSQVGGQGLLYSNQPQHF.

V is TRBV7-7 and J is TRBJ1-3; D is possibly TRBD1 (6 bases). CDR1 SSHAT and CDR2 FNYEAQ come from the germline V gene (reference sequence). Deletions cut 0 bases from V and 3 bases from J, with 9 bases between. The CDR3 contains 15 residues. The CDR3 bases are TGTGCCAGCAGCTTAGCGGCAGGGGTTGGAAACACCATATATTTT. It encodes CASSLAAGVGNTIYF.

This clone was seen a few times. This chain connects TRBV28 to TRBJ1-5, with no clear D. The CDR3 runs to 16 residues. CDR1 is MDHEN, CDR2 SYDVKM, per germline. V gave up 0 bases and J gave up 0 bases, with 9 bases separating them. CDR3: CASSLWRTDSNQPQHF. The CDR3 DNA reads as TGTGCCAGCAGTTTATGGCGCACAGATAGCAATCAGCCCCAGCATTTT.

This chain connects TRBV19 to TRBJ1-4; D perhaps matches TRBD1 (6 bases). The ends were cut back, 8 bases at V and 8 bases at J, with 15 bases in the middle. Germline V gives CDR1 LNHDA, CDR2 SQIVND (reference sequence). This CDR3 region has 13 residues. The CDR3 region is CASGGAPREKLFF. CDR3 in DNA: TGTGCCAGTGGGGGGGCTCCGAGAGAAAAACTGTTTTTT.

This chain joins TRBV4-1 and TRBJ1-4, with 8 bases that match TRBD1. CDR3 length: 15 amino acids. Germline-derived CDR1 and CDR2 are MGHRA and YSYEKL. Unmatched junction bases numbered 4, after V lost 2 bases and J lost 5 bases. CDR3 in amino acids: CASSQSRQGNEKLFF. The CDR3 DNA reads TGCGCCAGCAGCCAATCTAGACAGGGGAATGAAAAACTGTTTTTT.

V and J are TRBV4-2 and TRBJ2-2, with 8 bases fitting TRBD2. Germline V gene lookup returns CDR1 LGHNA and CDR2 YNFKEQ. The CDR3 is 17 amino acids. Trimming removed 5 bases from V and 2 bases from J; junction bases left unmatched: 10. In DNA, the CDR3 is TGTGCCAGCAGCATTAGGGGACTAGATTTCAACACCGGGGAGCTGTTTTTT. Its protein is CASSIRGLDFNTGELFF.

In DNA form, the CDR3 reads TGTGCCAGCAGCGTAGGGGCTAGCGGGGCCCTCGGGCGCAATGAGCAGTTCTTC. It codes for CASSVGASGALGRNEQFF. The J gene is TRBJ2-1, the V gene TRBV9, with 9 bases aligning to TRBD2. The CDR3 is 18 residues long. J gave up 6 bases and V 0 bases, and 13 bases lay outside the gene matches. Germline V gives CDR1 SGDLS, CDR2 YYNGEE.

The V and J genes are TRBV27 and TRBJ1-3; tentative D call: TRBD1 (5 bases). In germline, CDR1 is MNHEY, CDR2 SMNVEV (reference sequence). The CDR3 covers 15 residues. V shed 5 bases and J shed 0 bases, with 11 bases lying between them. CDR3 DNA sequence: TGTGCCAGCAGTCCACGACAGAGCTCTGGAAACACCATATATTTT. This sequence encodes CASSPRQSSGNTIYF.